This T cell receptor (beta chain) was captured by sequencing in a study of Graves' ophthalmopathy and Graves' hyperthyroidism. Germline assignment: CDR1 DFQATT and CDR2 SNEGSKA (reference sequence). V was clipped by 5 bases and J by 1 base; unmatched bases: 5. The length of the CDR3 is 15 residues. The authors defined stable hyperthyroidism as no ophthalmopathy within 18 months of follow-up. Study-wide points: The majority of expanded thyroid clonotypes above 0.001 frequency also occurred in blood.

This clonotype occurred many times. Antigen unknown. As the template, RNA transcripts were used to amplify TCR beta CDR3 regions. The first-round RT-PCR employed HTBI primers together with the Qiagen OneStep RT-PCR kit. A multiplex PCR was then performed as the second round. TCRdb re-called the multiplex PCR reads through MiXCR, storing one row per CDR3 protein. Among just over 400,000 distinct CDR3 sequences listed, 20% to 25% were seen once. The gene calls are TRBV20-1 and TRBJ1-5, with TRBD1 matching over 10 bases. This receptor was obtained from a woman aged 18-29 years with stable Graves' hyperthyroidism. Sequenced sample: peripheral blood. The CDR3 sequence: CSAGTGESSNQPQHF. In nucleotides, the CDR3 is TGCAGTGCTGGGACAGGGGAGAGCAGCAATCAGCCCCAGCATTTT.